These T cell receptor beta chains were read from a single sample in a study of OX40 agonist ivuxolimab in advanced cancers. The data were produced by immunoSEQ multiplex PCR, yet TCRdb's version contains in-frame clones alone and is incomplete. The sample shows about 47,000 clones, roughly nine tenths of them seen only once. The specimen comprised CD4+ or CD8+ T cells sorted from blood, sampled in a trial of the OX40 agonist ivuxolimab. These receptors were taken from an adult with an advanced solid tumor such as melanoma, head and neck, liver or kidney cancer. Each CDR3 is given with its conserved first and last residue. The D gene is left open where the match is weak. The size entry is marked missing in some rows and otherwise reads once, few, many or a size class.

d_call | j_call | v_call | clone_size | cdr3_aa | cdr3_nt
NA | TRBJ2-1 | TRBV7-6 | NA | CASSLGQVANEQFF | TGTGCCAGCAGCTTAGGACAGGTGGCCAATGAGCAGTTCTTC
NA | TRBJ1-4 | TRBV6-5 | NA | CASSLREGDEKLFF | TGTGCCAGCAGCCTCAGGGAAGGAGATGAAAAACTGTTTTTT
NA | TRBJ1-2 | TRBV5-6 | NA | CASSWVDPRNGYTF | TGTGCCAGCAGTTGGGTCGACCCAAGGAATGGCTACACCTTC
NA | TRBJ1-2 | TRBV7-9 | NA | CASSLGRVDYGYTF | TGTGCCAGCAGCTTAGGCAGGGTGGACTATGGCTACACCTTC
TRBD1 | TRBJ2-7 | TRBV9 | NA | CASSSRDSSLYEQYF | TGTGCCAGCAGCTCCCGGGACAGTTCCCTCTACGAGCAGTACTTC
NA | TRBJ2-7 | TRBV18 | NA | CASSPDKISYEQYF | TGTGCCAGCTCACCAGACAAGATCTCCTACGAGCAGTACTTC
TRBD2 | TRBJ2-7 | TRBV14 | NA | CASSQREGISYEQYF | TGTGCCAGCAGCCAAAGGGAGGGGATCTCCTACGAGCAGTACTTC
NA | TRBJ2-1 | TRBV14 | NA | CASSQGNEQFF | TGTGCCAGCAGCCAAGGGAATGAGCAGTTCTTC
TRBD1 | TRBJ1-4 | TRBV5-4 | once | CASSLVPDRGLFF | TGTGCCAGCAGCTTGGTTCCGGACAGGGGACTGTTTTTT
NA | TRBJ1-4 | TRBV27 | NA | CASSFGSFNEKLFF | TGTGCCAGCAGTTTCGGGTCATTTAATGAAAAACTGTTTTTT
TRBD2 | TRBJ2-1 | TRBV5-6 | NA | CASPGGGAINEQFF | TGTGCCAGCCCCGGGGGGGGCGCGATCAATGAGCAGTTCTTC
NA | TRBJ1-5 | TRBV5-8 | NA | CASSPHQPQHF | TGTGCCAGCAGCCCCCATCAGCCCCAGCATTTT
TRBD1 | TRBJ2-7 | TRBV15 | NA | CATSMGQGVAEQYF | TGTGCCACCAGCATGGGACAGGGCGTCGCCGAGCAGTACTTC
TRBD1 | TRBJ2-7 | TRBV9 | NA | CASSVGQGAYEQYF | TGTGCCAGCAGCGTAGGGCAGGGGGCATACGAGCAGTACTTC
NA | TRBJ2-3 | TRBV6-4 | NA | CASSELRAYTDTQYF | TGTGCCAGCAGTGAACTGCGGGCCTACACAGATACGCAGTATTTT
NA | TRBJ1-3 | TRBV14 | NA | CASSRAGNTIYF | TGTGCCAGCAGCCGAGCTGGAAACACCATATATTTT
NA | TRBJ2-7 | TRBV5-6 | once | CASGHAGASAEQYF | TGTGCCAGCGGGCATGCGGGGGCCTCGGCCGAGCAGTACTTC
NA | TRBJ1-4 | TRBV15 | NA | CATSREGTPRGYF | TGTGCCACCAGCAGAGAGGGGACCCCTCGAGGGTATTTT
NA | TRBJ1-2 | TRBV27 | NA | CASSPGSHYGYTF | TGTGCCAGCAGTCCGGGATCCCACTATGGCTACACCTTC
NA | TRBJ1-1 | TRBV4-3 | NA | CASSGGSEAFF | TGCGCCAGCAGTGGAGGATCTGAAGCTTTCTTT
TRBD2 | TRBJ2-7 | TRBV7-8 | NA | CASSLNLAGASYEQYF | TGTGCCAGCAGCTTAAATTTAGCGGGGGCCTCCTACGAGCAGTACTTC